The sequence of this T cell receptor (beta chain) was determined in a study of metastatic and nonmetastatic thyroid tumors. Looking at the study overall: Across peripheral blood and tumor or nodule tissue samples taken from malignant and benign thyroid patients, the repertoires were compared with one another. Broader study findings: Reported TCR beta diversity, measured in blood and tumor, was significantly higher for malignant thyroid tumors than for benign nodules.

Germline loops: CDR1 MNHEY, CDR2 SMNVEV (reference sequence). This CDR3 spans 15 amino acids. Trimming cost V 4 bases and J 0 bases; bases outside gene matches: 3. Patients underwent thyroid surgery, and none had received any treatment before it. In the original workflow: Clinicopathological groups differed in CDR3, with these differences serving to build a distant-metastasis classifier for papillary thyroid cancer. TCRdb ran MiXCR on the PCR reads. TCRdb's processing, not the study's, gives the V and J calls here. The profile shows some 33,000 clones, 15% of them singletons. This clone was picked up many times. Its specificity is unknown.

Source material: blood. The chain combines TRBV27 with TRBJ2-3; 8 positions agree with TRBD2. The source is a male donor with papillary thyroid cancer or a benign thyroid nodule (not recorded which). Some clones in this sample may be carry-over from other donors' samples. CDR3 sequence: CASSWAGGSTDTQYF. In DNA form, the CDR3 reads TGTGCCAGCAGTTGGGCGGGAGGAAGCACAGATACGCAGTATTTT.